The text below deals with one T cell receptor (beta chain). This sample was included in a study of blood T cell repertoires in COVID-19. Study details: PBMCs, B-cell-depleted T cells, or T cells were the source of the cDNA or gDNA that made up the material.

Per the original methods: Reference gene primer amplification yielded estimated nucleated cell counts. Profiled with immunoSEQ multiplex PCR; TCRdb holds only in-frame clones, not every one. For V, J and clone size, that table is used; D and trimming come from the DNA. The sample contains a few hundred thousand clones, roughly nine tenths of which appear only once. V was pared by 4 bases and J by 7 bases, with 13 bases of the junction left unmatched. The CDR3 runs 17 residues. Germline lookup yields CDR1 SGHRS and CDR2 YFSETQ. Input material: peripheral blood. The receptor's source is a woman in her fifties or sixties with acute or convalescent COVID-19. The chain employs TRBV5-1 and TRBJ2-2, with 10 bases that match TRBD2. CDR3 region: CASSPGLAVGSGGELFF. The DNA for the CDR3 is TGCGCCAGCAGCCCTGGACTAGCGGTGGGTTCTGGCGGGGAGCTGTTTTTT. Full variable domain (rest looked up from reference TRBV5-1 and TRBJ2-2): KAGVTQTPRYLIKTRGQQVTLSCSPISGHRSVSWYQQTPGQGLQFLFEYFSETQRNKGNFPGRFSGRQFSNSRSEMNVSTLELGDSALYLCASSPGLAVGSGGELFFGEGSRLTVL.